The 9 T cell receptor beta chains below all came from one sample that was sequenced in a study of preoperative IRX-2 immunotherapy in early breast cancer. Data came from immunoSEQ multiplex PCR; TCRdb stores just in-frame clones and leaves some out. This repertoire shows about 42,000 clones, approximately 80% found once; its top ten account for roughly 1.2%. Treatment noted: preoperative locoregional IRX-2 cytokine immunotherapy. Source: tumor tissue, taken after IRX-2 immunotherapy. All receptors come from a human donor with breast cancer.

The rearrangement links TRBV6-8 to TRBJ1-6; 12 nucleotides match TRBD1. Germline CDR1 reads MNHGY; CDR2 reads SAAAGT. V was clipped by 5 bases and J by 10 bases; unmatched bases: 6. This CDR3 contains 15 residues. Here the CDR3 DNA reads TGTGCCAGCAGTCGGGACAGGGGGCTTGGGTCACCCCTCCACTTT. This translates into CASSRDRGLGSPLHF.

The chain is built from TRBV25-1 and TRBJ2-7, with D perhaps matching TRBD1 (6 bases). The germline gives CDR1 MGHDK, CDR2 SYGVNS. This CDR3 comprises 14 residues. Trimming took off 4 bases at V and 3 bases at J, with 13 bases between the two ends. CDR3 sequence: CASSATGRGYEQYF. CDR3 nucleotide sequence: TGTGCCAGCAGTGCAACAGGGAGAGGCTACGAGCAGTACTTC.

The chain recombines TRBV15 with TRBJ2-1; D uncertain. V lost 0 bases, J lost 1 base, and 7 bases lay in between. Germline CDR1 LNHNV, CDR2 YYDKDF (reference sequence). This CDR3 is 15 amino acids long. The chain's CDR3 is CATSREKGSYNEQFF. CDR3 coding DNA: TGTGCCACCAGCAGAGAGAAGGGATCCTACAATGAGCAGTTCTTC.

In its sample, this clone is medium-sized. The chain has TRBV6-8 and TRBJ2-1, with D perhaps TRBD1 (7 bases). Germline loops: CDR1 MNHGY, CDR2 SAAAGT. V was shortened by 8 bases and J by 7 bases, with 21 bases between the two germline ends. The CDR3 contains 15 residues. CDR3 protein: CASGGRTGRHNEQFF. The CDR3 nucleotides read TGTGCCAGCGGGGGGAGGACAGGACGGCATAATGAGCAGTTCTTC.

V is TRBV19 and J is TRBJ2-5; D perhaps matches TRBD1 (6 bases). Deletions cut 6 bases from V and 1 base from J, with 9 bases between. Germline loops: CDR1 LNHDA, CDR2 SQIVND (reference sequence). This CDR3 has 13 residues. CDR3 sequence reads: CASRFRGQETQYF. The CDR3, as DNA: TGTGCCAGTAGATTCAGGGGCCAAGAGACCCAGTACTTC. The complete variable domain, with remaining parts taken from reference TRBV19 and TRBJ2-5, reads DGGITQSPKYLFRKEGQNVTLSCEQNLNHDAMYWYRQDPGQGLRLIYYSQIVNDFQKGDIAEGYSVSREKKESFPLTVTSAQKNPTAFYLCASRFRGQETQYFGPGTRLLVL.

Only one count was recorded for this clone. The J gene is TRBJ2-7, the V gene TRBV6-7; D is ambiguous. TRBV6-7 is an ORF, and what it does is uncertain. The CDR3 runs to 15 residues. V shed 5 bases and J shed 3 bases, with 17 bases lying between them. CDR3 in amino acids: CASSEGYGPSYEQYF. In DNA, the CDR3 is TGTGCCAGCAGTGAAGGGTACGGCCCCAGCTACGAGCAGTACTTC.

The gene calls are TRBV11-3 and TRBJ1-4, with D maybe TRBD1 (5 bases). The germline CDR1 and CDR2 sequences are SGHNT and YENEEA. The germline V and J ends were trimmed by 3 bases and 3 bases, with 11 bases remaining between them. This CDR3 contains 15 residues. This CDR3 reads CASSLKGTANEKLFF. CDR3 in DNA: TGTGCCAGCAGCTTGAAGGGGACCGCTAATGAAAAACTGTTTTTT.

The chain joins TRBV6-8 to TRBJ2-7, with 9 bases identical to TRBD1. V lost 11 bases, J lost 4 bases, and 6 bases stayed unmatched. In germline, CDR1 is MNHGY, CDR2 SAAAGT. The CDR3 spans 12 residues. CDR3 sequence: CASGTGPYEQYF. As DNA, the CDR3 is TGTGCCTCTGGGACAGGGCCTTACGAGCAGTACTTC.

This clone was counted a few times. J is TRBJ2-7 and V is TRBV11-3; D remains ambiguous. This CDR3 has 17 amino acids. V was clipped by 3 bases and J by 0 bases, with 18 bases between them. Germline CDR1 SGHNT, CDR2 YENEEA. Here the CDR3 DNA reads TGTGCCAGCAGCTTGGTTCTTAGGGCCAGCGCCTCCTACGAGCAGTACTTC. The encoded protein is CASSLVLRASASYEQYF.